This TCR beta chain was documented in a study of T cell responses to AZD1222 COVID-19 vaccine. Study information: Timing groups of about 4 and about 12 weeks for second doses were pooled. Whole-study results and caveats: Spike-specific TCR breadth and depth grew following two AZD1222 doses. Variant regions that are unmutated are reportedly the target of nearly half of spike-specific TCRs. Scientists sampled the repertoires only once the peak T cell response had passed.

Only in-frame clones appear in the TCRdb table, and some are missing; sequencing was by immunoSEQ multiplex PCR. The sample has 150,000 to 200,000 clones, 80% to 95% seen once; the top ten hold 1.3%. V lost 4 bases and J lost 2; bases outside the gene matches: 2. CDR3 length: 16 residues. CDR1 and CDR2 from the germline V gene are SNHLY and FYNNEI. This clone was recorded a few times. Antigen: not known. The source is an adult in good health. The chain carries TRBV2 and TRBJ2-3, with 14 nucleotides matching TRBD2. The sequenced sample was peripheral blood, obtained on day 0 of AZD1222 vaccination. The CDR3 region is CASSGGLAGDTDTQYF. CDR3 DNA sequence: TGTGCCAGCAGTGGGGGACTAGCGGGGGACACAGATACGCAGTATTTT.